The rows below give T cell receptor beta chains drawn from one sample of a study of Ad26.COV2.S vaccination and SARS-CoV-2 variants. Using immunoSEQ multiplex PCR, the repertoire was profiled, and TCRdb retains in-frame clones only, with some absent. The sample lists about 320,000 clones, around four fifths occurring once. The sequenced sample was peripheral blood, obtained in a trial of Ad26.COV2.S vaccine versus placebo. All receptors come from a person aged 18-60 years who received the Ad26.COV2.S COVID-19 vaccine or a placebo. Both conserved end residues are part of each CDR3. D genes are given only for firm matches. Part of the rows lack a size; the others show once, few, many or a class for expanded clones.

V	J	D	size	CDR3	DNA
TRBV28	TRBJ1-5	TRBD1	.	CASSFGTGSEQPQHF	TGTGCCAGCAGTTTCGGGACAGGGTCGGAGCAGCCCCAGCATTTT
TRBV2	TRBJ2-5	.	.	CASSDGHQETQYF	TGTGCCAGCAGTGATGGTCACCAAGAGACCCAGTACTTC
TRBV11-2	TRBJ2-3	.	.	CASSLDPRGLADYTDTQYF	TGTGCCAGCAGCTTAGATCCGAGGGGGCTAGCGGACTACACAGATACGCAGTATTTT
TRBV28	TRBJ1-2	TRBD1	.	CASRPTGGYGYTF	TGTGCCAGCAGGCCGACAGGGGGCTATGGCTACACCTTC
TRBV5-6	TRBJ1-5	TRBD1	.	CASSRDRGLEQPQHF	TGTGCCAGCAGCAGGGACAGGGGGCTGGAACAGCCCCAGCATTTT
TRBV6-5	TRBJ1-2	.	.	CASSYSTSQYYGYTF	TGTGCCAGCAGTTACTCGACCAGTCAATACTATGGCTACACCTTC
TRBV4-1	TRBJ1-5	TRBD1	.	CASSQDRAGGIDQPQHF	TGCGCCAGCAGCCAAGATCGAGCAGGGGGTATCGATCAGCCCCAGCATTTT
TRBV6-1	TRBJ2-3	.	.	CASSEARGADTQYF	TGTGCCAGCAGTGAAGCGAGGGGGGCAGATACGCAGTATTTT
TRBV5-1	TRBJ2-2	.	.	CASSLSQGGTGELFF	TGCGCCAGCAGCTTGTCACAGGGTGGAACCGGGGAGCTGTTTTTT
TRBV19	TRBJ1-3	.	.	CASRRQASGNTIYF	TGTGCCAGTAGGAGACAGGCCTCTGGAAACACCATATATTTT
TRBV3-1/TRBV3-2	TRBJ1-5	TRBD1	.	CASSQAGTGSNQPQHF	TGTGCCAGCAGCCAAGCCGGGACAGGTTCCAATCAGCCCCAGCATTTT
TRBV15	TRBJ2-4	.	.	CATSSRTEAKNIQYF	TGTGCCACCAGCAGCCGAACAGAAGCCAAAAACATTCAGTACTTC
TRBV9	TRBJ1-3	.	.	CASSESAGAGNTIYF	TGTGCCAGCAGCGAAAGCGCAGGGGCTGGAAACACCATATATTTT
TRBV5-1	TRBJ2-5	.	.	CASSYPRGETQYF	TGCGCCAGCAGCTACCCCCGGGGGGAGACCCAGTACTTC
TRBV3-1/TRBV3-2	TRBJ2-5	.	once	CASSLTGSFLETQYF	.
TRBV28	TRBJ2-7	.	few	CASSGRGLSYEQYF	TGTGCCAGCAGTGGCCGGGGACTGAGCTACGAGCAGTACTTC
TRBV28	TRBJ2-3	TRBD2	once	CASSSPRSSGGLDTQYF	TGTGCCAGCAGTTCCCCTCGATCTAGCGGGGGATTAGATACGCAGTATTTT
TRBV7-9	TRBJ2-1	.	.	CASSLVQGGGNEQFF	TGTGCCAGCAGCTTAGTACAGGGCGGAGGCAATGAGCAGTTCTTC
TRBV18	TRBJ2-7	.	.	CASSRSGDSYEQYF	TGTGCCAGCTCCCGTTCAGGGGACTCCTACGAGCAGTACTTC
TRBV9	TRBJ1-1	.	.	CASSPRGLMNTEAFF	TGTGCCAGCAGCCCCAGGGGACTGATGAACACTGAAGCTTTCTTT
TRBV12-3/TRBV12-4	TRBJ1-2	.	many	CASSFQSPYGYTF	TGTGCCAGCAGTTTTCAGAGTCCCTATGGCTACACCTTC
TRBV5-1	TRBJ2-1	TRBD2	.	CASSSPLAGINNEQFF	TGCGCCAGCAGCTCCCCACTAGCGGGGATTAACAATGAGCAGTTCTTC
TRBV7-3	TRBJ1-4	.	.	CASSLTGVTNEKLFF	TGTGCCAGCAGCTTAACGGGGGTGACTAATGAAAAACTGTTTTTT
TRBV18	TRBJ2-6	TRBD1	few	CASSQRPGQGIAGANVLTF	TGTGCCAGCTCCCAAAGACCGGGACAGGGAATTGCTGGGGCCAACGTCCTGACTTTC
TRBV7-6	TRBJ1-1	.	.	CASSLGQFNTEAFF	TGTGCCAGCAGCTTAGGACAGTTCAACACTGAAGCTTTCTTT
TRBV7-3	TRBJ1-4	TRBD1	.	CASSRHRDRGNGEKLFF	TGTGCCAGCAGCCGCCACCGGGACAGGGGTAACGGTGAAAAACTGTTTTTT
TRBV6-2/TRBV6-3	TRBJ2-7	.	once	CASSYGSNLYEQYF	TGTGCCAGCAGTTACGGCAGCAACTTATACGAGCAGTACTTC
TRBV7-3	TRBJ1-1	.	.	CASSLTGAKTEAFF	TGTGCCAGCAGCTTAACTGGGGCGAAAACTGAAGCTTTCTTT
TRBV7-3	TRBJ2-1	.	.	CASSLNGVAYNEQFF	TGTGCCAGCAGCTTAAACGGGGTCGCTTACAATGAGCAGTTCTTC
TRBV6-5	TRBJ2-3	.	.	CASSTSQDTQYF	TGTGCCAGCAGTACCTCACAGGATACGCAGTATTTT
TRBV12-3/TRBV12-4	TRBJ1-1	.	.	CASSLRGFTEAFF	TGTGCCAGCAGTTTAAGAGGGTTTACTGAAGCTTTCTTT
TRBV28	TRBJ1-1	.	.	CASTRLDTEAFF	TGTGCCAGCACGAGACTGGACACTGAAGCTTTCTTT
TRBV13	TRBJ1-6	.	.	CASSLARGLGNSPLHF	TGTGCCAGCAGCTTAGCGCGGGGTCTGGGTAATTCACCCCTCCACTTT
TRBV27	TRBJ2-2	TRBD2	.	CASSLWGTTGTGELFF	TGTGCCAGCAGTTTATGGGGGACTACTGGAACCGGGGAGCTGTTTTTT
TRBV6-5	TRBJ2-2	.	few	CASRIGTTGELFF	TGTGCCAGCAGGATTGGGACAACCGGGGAGCTGTTTTTT
TRBV10-3	TRBJ2-3	.	.	CAISDGAGDTQYF	TGTGCCATCAGTGATGGGGCGGGCGATACGCAGTATTTT
TRBV12-3/TRBV12-4	TRBJ1-2	.	.	CASSRLNYGYTF	TGTGCCAGCAGTCGCCTTAACTATGGCTACACCTTC
TRBV4-2	TRBJ1-2	.	once	CASSPLFGENYGYTF	TGTGCCAGCAGCCCCCTGTTCGGGGAGAACTATGGCTACACCTTC
TRBV7-6	TRBJ2-1	.	.	CASSLGYSSYNEQFF	TGTGCCAGCAGCTTAGGTTATAGTTCCTACAATGAGCAGTTCTTC
TRBV5-4	TRBJ2-1	.	.	CASSLRGNSYNEQFF	TGTGCCAGCAGCTTGAGGGGGAACTCCTACAATGAGCAGTTCTTC
TRBV5-1	TRBJ2-7	.	.	CASSPDRHEQYF	TGCGCCAGCAGTCCAGATAGACACGAGCAGTACTTC
TRBV3-1/TRBV3-2	TRBJ2-7	.	.	CASSQVGYEQYF	TGTGCCAGCAGCCAGGTTGGCTACGAGCAGTACTTC
TRBV7-2	TRBJ1-2	.	.	CASSLDVGLGNYGYTF	TGTGCCAGCAGCTTAGACGTTGGGCTAGGGAACTATGGCTACACCTTC
TRBV2	TRBJ2-5	.	.	CASSSLPETQYF	TGTGCCAGCAGTTCCCTTCCGGAGACCCAGTACTTC